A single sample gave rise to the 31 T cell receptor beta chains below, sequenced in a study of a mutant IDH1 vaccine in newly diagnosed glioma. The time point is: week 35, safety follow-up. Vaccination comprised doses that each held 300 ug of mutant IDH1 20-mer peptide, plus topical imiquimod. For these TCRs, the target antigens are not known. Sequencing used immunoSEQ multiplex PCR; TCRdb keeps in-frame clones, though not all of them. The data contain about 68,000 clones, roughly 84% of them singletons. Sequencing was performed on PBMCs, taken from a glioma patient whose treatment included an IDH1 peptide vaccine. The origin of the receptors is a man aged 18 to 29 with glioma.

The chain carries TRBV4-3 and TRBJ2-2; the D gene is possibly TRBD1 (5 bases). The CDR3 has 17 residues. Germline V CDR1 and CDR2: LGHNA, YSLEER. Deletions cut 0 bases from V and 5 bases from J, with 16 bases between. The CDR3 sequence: CASSQEERPGWTGELFF. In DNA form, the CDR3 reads TGCGCCAGCAGCCAAGAAGAAAGGCCAGGGTGGACCGGGGAGCTGTTTTTT.

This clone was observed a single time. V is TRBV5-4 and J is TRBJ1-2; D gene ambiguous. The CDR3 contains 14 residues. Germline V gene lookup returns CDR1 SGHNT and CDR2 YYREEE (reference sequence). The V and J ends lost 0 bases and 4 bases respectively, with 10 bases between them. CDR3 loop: CASSLGPEGYGYTF. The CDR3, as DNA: TGTGCCAGCAGCTTGGGACCGGAGGGCTATGGCTACACCTTC. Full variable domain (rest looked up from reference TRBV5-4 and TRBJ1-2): ETGVTQSPTHLIKTRGQQVTLRCSSQSGHNTVSWYQQALGQGPQFIFQYYREEENGRGNFPPRFSGLQFPNYSSELNVNALELDDSALYLCASSLGPEGYGYTFGSGTRLTVV.

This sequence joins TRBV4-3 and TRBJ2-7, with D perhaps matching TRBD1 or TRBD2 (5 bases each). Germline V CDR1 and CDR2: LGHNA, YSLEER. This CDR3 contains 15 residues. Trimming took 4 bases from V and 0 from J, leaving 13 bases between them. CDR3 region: CASSRTGRSSYEQYF. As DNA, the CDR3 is TGCGCCAGCAGCCGCACGGGACGGAGCTCCTACGAGCAGTACTTC.

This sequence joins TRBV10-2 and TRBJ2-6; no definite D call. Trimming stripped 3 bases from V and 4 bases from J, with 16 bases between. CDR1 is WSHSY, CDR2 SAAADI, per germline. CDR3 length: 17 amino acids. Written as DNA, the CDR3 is TGCGCCAGCAGTGACCCCCATTGGAGTCCCGGGGCCAACGTCCTGACTTTC. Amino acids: CASSDPHWSPGANVLTF.

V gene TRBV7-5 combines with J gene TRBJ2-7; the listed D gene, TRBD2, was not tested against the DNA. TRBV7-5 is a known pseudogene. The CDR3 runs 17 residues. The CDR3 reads CARSLASGGAGGYEQYF. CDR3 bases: TGTGCCAGAAGCTTAGCTAGCGGGGGGGCAGGAGGCTACGAGCAGTACTTC.

CDR3 region: CASSLAGTASGNTIYF. DNA for the CDR3: TGTGCCAGCAGCTTGGCCGGGACAGCCTCTGGAAACACCATATATTTT. The V and J genes are TRBV5-4 and TRBJ1-3; 7 nucleotides agree with TRBD1. The length of the CDR3 is 16 residues. Trimming took 0 bases from V and 0 from J; bases not matched to a gene: 3. Germline V gene data show CDR1 as SGHNT and CDR2 as YYREEE (reference sequence).

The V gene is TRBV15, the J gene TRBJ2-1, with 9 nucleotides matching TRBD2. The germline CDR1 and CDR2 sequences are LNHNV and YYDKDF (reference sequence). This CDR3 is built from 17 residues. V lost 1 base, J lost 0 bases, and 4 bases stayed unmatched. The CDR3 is CATSRVAGGSSYNEQFF. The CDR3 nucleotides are TGTGCCACCAGCAGAGTGGCGGGAGGGAGCTCCTACAATGAGCAGTTCTTC.

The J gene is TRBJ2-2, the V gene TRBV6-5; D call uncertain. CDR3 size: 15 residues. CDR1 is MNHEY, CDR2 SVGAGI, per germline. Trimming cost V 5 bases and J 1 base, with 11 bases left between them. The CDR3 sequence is CASSRSQRNTGELFF. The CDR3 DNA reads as TGTGCCAGCAGTCGGAGTCAGCGGAACACCGGGGAGCTGTTTTTT.

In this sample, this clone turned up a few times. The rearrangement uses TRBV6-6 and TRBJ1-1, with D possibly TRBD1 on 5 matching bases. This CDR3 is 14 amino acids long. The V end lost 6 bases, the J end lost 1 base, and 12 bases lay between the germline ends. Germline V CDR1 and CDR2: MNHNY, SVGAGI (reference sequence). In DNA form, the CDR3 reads TGTGCCAGCAGGCCGGGGGGTCCGAACACTGAAGCTTTCTTT. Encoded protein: CASRPGGPNTEAFF.

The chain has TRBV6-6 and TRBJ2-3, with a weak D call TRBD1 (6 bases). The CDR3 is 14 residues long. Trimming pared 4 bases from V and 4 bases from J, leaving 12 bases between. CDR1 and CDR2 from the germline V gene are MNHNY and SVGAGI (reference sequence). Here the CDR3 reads CASSWAEGADTQYF. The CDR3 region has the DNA TGTGCCAGCAGTTGGGCCGAGGGGGCAGATACGCAGTATTTT.

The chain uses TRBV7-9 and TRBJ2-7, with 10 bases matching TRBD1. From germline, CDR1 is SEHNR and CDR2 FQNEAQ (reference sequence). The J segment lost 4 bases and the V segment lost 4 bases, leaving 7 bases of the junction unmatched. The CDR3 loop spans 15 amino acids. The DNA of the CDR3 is TGTGCCAGCAGCTCGGGGGGACAGGGGAAGTACGAGCAGTACTTC. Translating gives CASSSGGQGKYEQYF. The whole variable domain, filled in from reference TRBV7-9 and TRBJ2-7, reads DTGVSQNPRHKITKRGQNVTFRCDPISEHNRLYWYRQTLGQGPEFLTYFQNEAQLEKSRLLSDRFSAERPKGSFSTLEIQRTEQGDSAMYLCASSSGGQGKYEQYFGPGTRLTVT.

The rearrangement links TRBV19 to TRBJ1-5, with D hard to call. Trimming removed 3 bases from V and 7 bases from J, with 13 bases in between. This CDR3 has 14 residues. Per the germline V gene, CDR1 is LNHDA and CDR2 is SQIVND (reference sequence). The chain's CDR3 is CASSIGWVLQPQHF. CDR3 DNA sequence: TGTGCCAGTAGTATTGGGTGGGTGCTGCAGCCCCAGCATTTT. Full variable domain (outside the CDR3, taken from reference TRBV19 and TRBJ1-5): DGGITQSPKYLFRKEGQNVTLSCEQNLNHDAMYWYRQDPGQGLRLIYYSQIVNDFQKGDIAEGYSVSREKKESFPLTVTSAQKNPTAFYLCASSIGWVLQPQHFGDGTRLSIL.

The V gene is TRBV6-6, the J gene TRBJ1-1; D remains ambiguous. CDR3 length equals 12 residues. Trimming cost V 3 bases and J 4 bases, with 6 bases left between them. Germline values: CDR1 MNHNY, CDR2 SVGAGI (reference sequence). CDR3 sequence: CASSYLGTEAFF. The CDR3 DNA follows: TGTGCCAGCAGTTATCTCGGCACTGAAGCTTTCTTT.

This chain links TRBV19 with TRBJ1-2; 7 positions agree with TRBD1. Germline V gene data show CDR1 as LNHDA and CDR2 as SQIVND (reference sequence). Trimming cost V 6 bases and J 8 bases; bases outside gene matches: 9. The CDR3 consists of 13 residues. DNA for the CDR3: TGTGCCAGTAGAACGGGACAGAGCGAGGGCTACACCTTC. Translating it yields CASRTGQSEGYTF.

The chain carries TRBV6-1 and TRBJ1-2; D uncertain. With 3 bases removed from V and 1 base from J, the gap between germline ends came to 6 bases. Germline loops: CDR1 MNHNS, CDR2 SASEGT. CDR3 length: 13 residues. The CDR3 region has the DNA TGTGCCAGCAGTGAGACAATTAACTATGGCTACACCTTC. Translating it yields CASSETINYGYTF.

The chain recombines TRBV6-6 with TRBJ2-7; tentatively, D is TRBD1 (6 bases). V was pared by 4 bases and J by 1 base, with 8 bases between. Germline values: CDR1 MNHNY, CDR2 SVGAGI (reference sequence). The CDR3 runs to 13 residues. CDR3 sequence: CASSFGQSYEQYF. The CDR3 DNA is TGTGCCAGCAGTTTCGGACAGTCCTACGAGCAGTACTTC.

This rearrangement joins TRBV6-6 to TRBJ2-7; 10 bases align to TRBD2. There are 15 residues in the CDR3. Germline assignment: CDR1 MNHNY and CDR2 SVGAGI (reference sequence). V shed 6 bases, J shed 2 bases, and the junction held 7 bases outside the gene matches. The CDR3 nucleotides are TGTGCCAGCAGAGAACTAGCGGGATATCCCTACGAGCAGTACTTC. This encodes CASRELAGYPYEQYF.

CDR3 bases: TGTGCCAGCAGGGGGACTAGCGGGGGCGGGACAGATACGCAGTATTTT. Encoded protein: CASRGTSGGGTDTQYF. The chain employs TRBV7-9 and TRBJ2-3, with TRBD2 matching over 14 bases. CDR3 length equals 16 residues. Germline V gene lookup returns CDR1 SEHNR and CDR2 FQNEAQ (reference sequence). The J segment lost 3 bases and the V segment lost 6 bases, leaving 5 bases of the junction unmatched.

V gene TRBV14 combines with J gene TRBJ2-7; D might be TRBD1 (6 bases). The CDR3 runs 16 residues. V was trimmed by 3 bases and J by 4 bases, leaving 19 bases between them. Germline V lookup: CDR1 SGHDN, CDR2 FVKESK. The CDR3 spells CASSHPRATGRYEQYF. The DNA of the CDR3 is TGTGCCAGCAGCCACCCCCGGGCCACAGGGCGGTACGAGCAGTACTTC.

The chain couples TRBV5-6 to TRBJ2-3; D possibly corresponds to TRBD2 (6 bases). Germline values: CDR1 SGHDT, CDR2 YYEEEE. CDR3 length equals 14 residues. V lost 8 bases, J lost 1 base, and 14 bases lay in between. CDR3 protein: CASRGRGRTDTQYF. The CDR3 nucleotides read TGTGCCAGTCGCGGGCGGGGCCGCACAGATACGCAGTATTTT.

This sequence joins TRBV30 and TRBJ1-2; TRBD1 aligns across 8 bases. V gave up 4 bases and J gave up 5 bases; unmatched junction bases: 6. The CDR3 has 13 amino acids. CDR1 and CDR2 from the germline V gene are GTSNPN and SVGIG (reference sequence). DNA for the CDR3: TGTGCCTGGACAGGGGGCAGGGTATATGGCTACACCTTC. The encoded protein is CAWTGGRVYGYTF.

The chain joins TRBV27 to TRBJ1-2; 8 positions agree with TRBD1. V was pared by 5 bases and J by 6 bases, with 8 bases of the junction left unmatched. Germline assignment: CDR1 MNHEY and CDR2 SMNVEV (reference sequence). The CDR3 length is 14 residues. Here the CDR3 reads CASSPRGQGHGYTF. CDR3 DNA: TGTGCCAGCAGTCCGCGCGGACAGGGTCATGGCTACACCTTC.

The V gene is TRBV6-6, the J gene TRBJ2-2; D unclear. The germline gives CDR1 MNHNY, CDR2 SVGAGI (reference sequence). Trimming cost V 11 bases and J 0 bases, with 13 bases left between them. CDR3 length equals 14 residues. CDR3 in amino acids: CALQPGPNTGELFF. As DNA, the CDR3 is TGTGCCTTGCAACCGGGTCCGAACACCGGGGAGCTGTTTTTT.

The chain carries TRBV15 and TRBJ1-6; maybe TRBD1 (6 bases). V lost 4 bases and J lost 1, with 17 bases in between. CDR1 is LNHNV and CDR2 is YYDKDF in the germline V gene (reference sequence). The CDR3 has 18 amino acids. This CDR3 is CATSTTPRGQSYNSPLHF. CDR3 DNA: TGTGCCACCAGCACGACTCCCCGAGGACAGTCCTATAATTCACCCCTCCACTTT.

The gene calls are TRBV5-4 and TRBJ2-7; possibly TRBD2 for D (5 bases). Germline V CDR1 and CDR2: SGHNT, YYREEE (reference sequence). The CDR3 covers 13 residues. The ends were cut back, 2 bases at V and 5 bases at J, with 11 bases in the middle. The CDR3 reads CASSFDRGNEQYF. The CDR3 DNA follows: TGTGCCAGCAGCTTCGATCGGGGTAACGAGCAGTACTTC.

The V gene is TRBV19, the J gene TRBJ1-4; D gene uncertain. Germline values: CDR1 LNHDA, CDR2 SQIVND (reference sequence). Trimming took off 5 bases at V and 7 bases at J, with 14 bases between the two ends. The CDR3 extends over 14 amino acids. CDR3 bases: TGTGCCAGTAGTTATCCAGCGAGAAGTGAAAAACTGTTTTTT. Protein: CASSYPARSEKLFF.

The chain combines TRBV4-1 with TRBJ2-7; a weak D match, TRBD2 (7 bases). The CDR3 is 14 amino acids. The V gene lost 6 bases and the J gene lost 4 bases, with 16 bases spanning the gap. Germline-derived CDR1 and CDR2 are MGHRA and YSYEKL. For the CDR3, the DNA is TGCGCCAGCAGGGAGGTGGGGGGGCGATACGAGCAGTACTTC. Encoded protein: CASREVGGRYEQYF.

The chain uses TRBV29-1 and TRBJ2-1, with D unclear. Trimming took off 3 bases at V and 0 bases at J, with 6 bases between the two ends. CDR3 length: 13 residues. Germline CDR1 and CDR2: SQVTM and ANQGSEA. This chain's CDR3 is CSVEYFSYNEQFF. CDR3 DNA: TGCAGCGTTGAGTACTTCTCCTACAATGAGCAGTTCTTC.

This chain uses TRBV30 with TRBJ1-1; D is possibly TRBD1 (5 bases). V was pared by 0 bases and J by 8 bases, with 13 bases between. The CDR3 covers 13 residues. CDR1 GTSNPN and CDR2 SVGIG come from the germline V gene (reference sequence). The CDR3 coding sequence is TGTGCCTGGAGTGTTGTATGGGGGACCGAAGCTTTCTTT. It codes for CAWSVVWGTEAFF. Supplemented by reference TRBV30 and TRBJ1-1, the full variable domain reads SQTIHQWPATLVQPVGSPLSLECTVEGTSNPNLYWYRQAAGRGLQLLFYSVGIGQISSEVPQNLSASRPQDRQFILSSKKLLLSDSGFYLCAWSVVWGTEAFFGQGTRLTVV.

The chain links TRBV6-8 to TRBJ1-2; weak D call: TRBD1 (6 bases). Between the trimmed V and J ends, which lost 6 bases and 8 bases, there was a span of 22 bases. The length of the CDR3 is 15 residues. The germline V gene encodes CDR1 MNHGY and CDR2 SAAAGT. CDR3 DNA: TGTGCCAGCAGCCTCAAACAGGGCGGGTTGGTGGGCTACACCTTC. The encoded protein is CASSLKQGGLVGYTF.

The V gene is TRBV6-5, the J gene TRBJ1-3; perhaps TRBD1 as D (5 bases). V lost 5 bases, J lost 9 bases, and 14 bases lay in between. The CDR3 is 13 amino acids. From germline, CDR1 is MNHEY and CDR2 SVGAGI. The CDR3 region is CASSPGLGGTIYF. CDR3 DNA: TGTGCCAGCAGTCCGGGCCTGGGGGGCACCATATATTTT.